The source of this TCR beta chain is a study of shared clonotypes between healthy human individuals (dated by TCRdb to the early 2020s). The study in broad terms: A couple of women and three men aged 18 to 49 years were included in the cohort. For each donor, CD4 naive and CD4 memory were each run on three plates, CD8 naive on two plates, and CD8 memory on one plate. The study deeply sequenced blood TCR repertoires of several healthy adults to estimate repertoire size and the extent of clonotype sharing between individuals. Libraries were prepared and TCR repertoires were sequenced by different laboratories using diverse techniques, in order to increase sequencing depth and limit assay-specific biases. Per donor, leukapheresis produced somewhere between about 0.94 and 9 billion PBMCs. Study-level results and caveats: The small number of donors limited the genetic and exposure-history diversity represented. Around 5% of naive CD4, around 3.6% of naive CD8, 2% to 2.5% of memory CD4, and around 0.42% of memory CD8 clonotypes were shared across four donors. Compared with non-shared clonotypes, clonotypes shared by all four sorted-subset donors had higher generation probabilities. Naive subsets generally had larger estimated clonotype richness than memory subsets did. Pairwise subsampling led to the expectation that sequencing depth would affect the degree of clonotype sharing among donors. Only blood was sampled, and tissue TCR repertoires likely differ from those in blood. Incomplete sequencing was indicated by rarefaction of sorted-subset datasets, despite the large sequencing depth.

On this clone: Which antigen it targets is not known. Per-base quality was not reported, and no clone a single base away is much larger than it.

CD8 naive samples were CD45RO-negative cells positively selected for CCR7, giving a CD45RA+CCR7+ population that excluded TemRA cells. Donors were healthy HIV-negative adults with no recently reported acute infections or vaccinations. Every donor was a Caucasian adult residing in Nashville, Tennessee, USA. Blood was collected by leukapheresis, and PBMCs were isolated by Ficoll-Histopaque density gradient centrifugation and then cryopreserved in liquid nitrogen vapor phase. Analytical flow cytometry was used to check the purity and quantity of each magnetically sorted T cell population. From each sorted fraction, genomic DNA was isolated and quantified by UV absorbance on a Nanodrop 2000c. The germline V gene (reference sequence) supplies CDR1 SGHKS and CDR2 YYEKEE. V lost 4 bases and J lost 6 bases, and the count of bases not matched to a germline gene is 7. From its cysteine to its phenylalanine, the CDR3 spans 14 amino acids. The read is trimmed to its CDR3 DNA, 42 bases read in frame from base 1.

TCR CDR3 regions were amplified from genomic DNA by multiplex PCR using the deep immunoSEQ assay. Extracted genomic DNA from each cell subset was spread evenly across all wells of several immunoSEQ 96-well plates, with each plate serving as a replicate. Each replicate PCR for sorted subsets received about 200 ng genomic DNA, equal to tens of thousands of T cell genomes. Purified libraries were measured with a Qubit 3.0 fluorometer, size-checked on a Bioanalyzer 2100, and measured again with the KAPA Library Quantification kit. Each immunoSEQ 96-well plate was sequenced on its own single-read 150-cycle Illumina NextSeq 550 flow cell. In the source study's methods: The immunoSEQ output contained only junctional sequences without quality scores, so filtering could not match that applied to full-length reads. Sequences were annotated with PyIR, a Python wrapper for IgBLAST v1.9, using IMGT germline references to assign V/J genes and CDR3. Reads were filtered out if the reads had weak V/J assignments (E-value above 1e-6), no CDR3, stop codons, out-of-frame junctions, or ambiguous translated residues. A V3J clonotype was defined by an identical inferred V gene, J gene, and CDR3 amino acid sequence. The percentage overlap between two repertoires was calculated by dividing the number of shared unique clonotypes by the size of the smaller repertoire. RTK rarefaction, the Chao1 estimator, and Recon v2.1 estimates of unobserved clonotypes were used to assess repertoire richness. Generation probabilities for all TCRbeta clonotypes obtained by the gDNA method from a few donors were computed using OLGA. Drawn from immuneACCESS, this table holds only the in-frame rearrangements with V and J called that TCRdb kept. Clones are partly lost; checked studies trace under half to an unresolved V gene and leave the rest unexplained. Clone size and V and J calls were adopted from that table, with D and trimming inferred from the DNA. The sample includes around 1.9 million clones, with around 93% observed a single time. The biggest ten clones account for about 1.8% of the sample.

Sequenced input: naive CD8+ T cells from PBMCs. Sample cell subset or site, as interpreted from the label and publication: CD45RA+CCR7+. This chain joins TRBV5-5 to TRBJ1-5, with 7 bases aligning to TRBD1. This receptor was identified in a man between 18 and 35 years old in good health. Some clones in this sample may be carry-over from other donors' samples. In nucleotide form, the sequence is TGTGCCAGCAGCCAAGGGGGCGGGGGTCAGCCCCAGCATTTT. This sequence encodes CASSQGGGGQPQHF. The full variable domain, completed from the reference TRBV5-5 and TRBJ1-5 proteins outside the CDR3, reads DAGVTQSPTHLIKTRGQQVTLRCSPISGHKSVSWYQQVLGQGPQFIFQYYEKEERGRGNFPDRFSARQFPNYSSELNVNALLLGDSALYLCASSQGGGGQPQHFGDGTRLSIL.